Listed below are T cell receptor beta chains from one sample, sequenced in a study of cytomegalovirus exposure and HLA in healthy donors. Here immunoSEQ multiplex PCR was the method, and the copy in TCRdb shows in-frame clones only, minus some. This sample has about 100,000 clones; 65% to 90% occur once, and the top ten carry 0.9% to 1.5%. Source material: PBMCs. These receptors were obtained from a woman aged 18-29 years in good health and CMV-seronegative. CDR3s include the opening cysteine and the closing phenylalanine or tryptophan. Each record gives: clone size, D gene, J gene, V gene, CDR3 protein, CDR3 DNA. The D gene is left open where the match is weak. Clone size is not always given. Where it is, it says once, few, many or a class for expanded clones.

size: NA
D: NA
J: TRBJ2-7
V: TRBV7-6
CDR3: CASSFQFSYEQYF
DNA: TGTGCCAGCAGCTTTCAGTTCTCCTACGAGCAGTACTTC

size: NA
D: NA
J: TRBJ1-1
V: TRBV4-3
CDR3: CASSQVHPLEGTEAFF
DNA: TGCGCCAGCAGCCAAGTACACCCTCTGGAGGGCACTGAAGCTTTCTTT

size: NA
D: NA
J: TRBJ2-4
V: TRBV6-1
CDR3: CASRRDNFYF
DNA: TGTGCCAGCCGCCGGGACAACTTTTACTTC

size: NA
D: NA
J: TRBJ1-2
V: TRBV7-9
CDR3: CASSFTARGAYGYTF
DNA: TGTGCCAGCAGCTTCACTGCCAGGGGAGCCTATGGCTACACCTTC

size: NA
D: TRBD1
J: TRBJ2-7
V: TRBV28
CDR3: CASSRGPQGDEQYF
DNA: TGTGCCAGCAGCAGGGGGCCGCAGGGTGACGAGCAGTACTTC

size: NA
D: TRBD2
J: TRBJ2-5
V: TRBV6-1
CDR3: CAGLAGSEETQYF
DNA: TGTGCCGGGTTAGCGGGGTCGGAGGAGACCCAGTACTTC

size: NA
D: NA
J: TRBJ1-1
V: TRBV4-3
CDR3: CASSQALYREMTEAFF
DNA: TGCGCCAGCAGCCAAGCGTTGTACAGGGAGATGACTGAAGCTTTCTTT

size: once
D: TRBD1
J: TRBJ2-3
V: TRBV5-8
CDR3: CASSWGQGTDTQYF
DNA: TGTGCCAGCAGCTGGGGACAGGGAACAGATACGCAGTATTTT

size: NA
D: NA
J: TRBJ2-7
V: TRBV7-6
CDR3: CASSPGTSSYEQYF
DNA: TGTGCCAGCAGCCCCGGGACTTCATCCTACGAGCAGTACTTC

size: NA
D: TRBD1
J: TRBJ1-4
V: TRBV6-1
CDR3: CASSEGDRVNEKLFF
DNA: TGTGCCAGCAGTGAAGGGGACAGGGTTAATGAAAAACTGTTTTTT

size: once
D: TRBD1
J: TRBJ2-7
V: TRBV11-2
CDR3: CASSLARGLAYEQYF
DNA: TGTGCCAGCAGCTTAGCGAGGGGGCTCGCTTACGAGCAGTACTTC

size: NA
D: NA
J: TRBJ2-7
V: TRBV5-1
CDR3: CASSLATGYEQYF
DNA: TGCGCCAGCAGCTTGGCGACAGGATACGAGCAGTACTTC

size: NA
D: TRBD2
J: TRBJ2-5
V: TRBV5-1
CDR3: CASSPMWGLARGYQETQYF
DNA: TGCGCCAGCAGCCCAATGTGGGGACTAGCGCGCGGGTACCAAGAGACCCAGTACTTC

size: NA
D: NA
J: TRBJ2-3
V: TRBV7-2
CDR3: CASSLDRALSVF
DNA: TGTGCCAGCAGCTTAGACAGGGCTCTTTCCGTTTTT

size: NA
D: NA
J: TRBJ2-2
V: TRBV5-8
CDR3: CASSLAFVGELFF
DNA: TGTGCCAGCAGCTTGGCCTTCGTCGGGGAGCTGTTTTTT

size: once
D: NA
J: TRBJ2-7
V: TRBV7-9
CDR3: CASSLGPRGGLGKQYF
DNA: TGTGCCAGCAGCTTAGGCCCGCGTGGTGGGCTCGGGAAGCAGTACTTC

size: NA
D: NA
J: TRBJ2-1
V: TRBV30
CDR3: CAWRRLQGPSYNEQFF
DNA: TGTGCCTGGAGGCGTCTGCAGGGGCCCAGCTACAATGAGCAGTTCTTC

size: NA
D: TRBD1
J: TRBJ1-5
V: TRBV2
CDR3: CASKGNRGLNQPQHF
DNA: TGTGCCAGCAAGGGCAACAGGGGTCTCAATCAGCCCCAGCATTTT

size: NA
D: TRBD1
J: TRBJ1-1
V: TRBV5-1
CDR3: CASSLRTGGSTEAFF
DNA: TGCGCCAGCAGCTTGAGGACAGGGGGGAGCACTGAAGCTTTCTTT

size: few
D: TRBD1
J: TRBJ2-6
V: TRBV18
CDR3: CASSHGQAGANVLTF
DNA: TGTGCCAGCTCACATGGACAGGCTGGGGCCAACGTCCTGACTTTC

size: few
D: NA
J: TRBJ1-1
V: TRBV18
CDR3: CASSQGGGWTEAFF
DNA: TGTGCCAGCTCACAGGGTGGGGGCTGGACTGAAGCTTTCTTT

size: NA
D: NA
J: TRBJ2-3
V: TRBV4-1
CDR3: CASSQETGGVPDTQYF
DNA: TGCGCCAGCAGCCAAGAAACAGGCGGGGTGCCAGATACGCAGTATTTT

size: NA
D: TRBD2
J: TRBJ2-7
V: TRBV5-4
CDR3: CASRTGLAGGPSYEQYF
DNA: TGTGCCAGCAGAACGGGACTAGCGGGAGGGCCTTCCTACGAGCAGTACTTC

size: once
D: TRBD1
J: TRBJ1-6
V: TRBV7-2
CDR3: CASSRTGQSNSPLHF
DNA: TGTGCCAGCAGTAGAACGGGACAGTCAAATTCACCCCTCCACTTT

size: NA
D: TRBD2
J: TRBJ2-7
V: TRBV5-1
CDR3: CASSLIAGTLGEQYF
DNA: TGCGCCAGCAGCTTAATAGCGGGGACGCTTGGCGAGCAGTACTTC

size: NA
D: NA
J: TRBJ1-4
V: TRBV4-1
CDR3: CASSQAPAGTHEKLFF
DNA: TGCGCCAGCAGCCAAGCACCGGCAGGGACTCATGAAAAACTGTTTTTT

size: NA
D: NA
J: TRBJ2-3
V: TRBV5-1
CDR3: CASSLDQGITDTQYF
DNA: TGCGCCAGCAGCTTGGATCAGGGGATCACAGATACGCAGTATTTT

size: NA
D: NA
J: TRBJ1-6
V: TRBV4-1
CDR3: CASSPLGAGQGPLHF
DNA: TGCGCCAGCAGCCCCCTAGGGGCCGGACAAGGGCCCCTCCACTTT

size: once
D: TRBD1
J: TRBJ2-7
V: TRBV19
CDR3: CASSLQGARGGEQYF
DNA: TGTGCCAGTAGTTTACAGGGGGCGCGCGGAGGCGAGCAGTACTTC

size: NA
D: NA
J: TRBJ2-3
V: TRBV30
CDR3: CAWTGLVSTDTQYF
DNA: TGTGCCTGGACAGGGTTAGTTAGCACAGATACGCAGTATTTT

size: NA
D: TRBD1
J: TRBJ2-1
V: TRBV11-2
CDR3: CASSLNRGNEQFF
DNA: TGTGCCAGCAGCTTAAACAGGGGAAATGAGCAGTTCTTC

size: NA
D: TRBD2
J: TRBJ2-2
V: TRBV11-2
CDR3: CASSPSGRTNTGELFF
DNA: TGTGCCAGCAGCCCTAGCGGGAGGACCAACACCGGGGAGCTGTTTTTT

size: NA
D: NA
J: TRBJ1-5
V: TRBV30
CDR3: CAWSVAPRDQPQHF
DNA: TGTGCCTGGAGTGTAGCCCCTAGAGATCAGCCCCAGCATTTT

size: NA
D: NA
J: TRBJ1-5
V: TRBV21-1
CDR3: CASMGFWGESNQPQHF
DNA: TGTGCCAGCATGGGTTTTTGGGGGGAAAGCAATCAGCCCCAGCATTTT

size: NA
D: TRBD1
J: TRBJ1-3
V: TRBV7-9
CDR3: CASSLGQGIAEIYF
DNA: TGTGCCAGCAGCTTGGGACAGGGGATAGCGGAGATATATTTT

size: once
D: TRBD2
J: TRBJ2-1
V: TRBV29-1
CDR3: CSVASGLAGDRQFF
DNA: TGCAGCGTTGCCTCCGGACTAGCGGGAGATCGGCAGTTCTTC